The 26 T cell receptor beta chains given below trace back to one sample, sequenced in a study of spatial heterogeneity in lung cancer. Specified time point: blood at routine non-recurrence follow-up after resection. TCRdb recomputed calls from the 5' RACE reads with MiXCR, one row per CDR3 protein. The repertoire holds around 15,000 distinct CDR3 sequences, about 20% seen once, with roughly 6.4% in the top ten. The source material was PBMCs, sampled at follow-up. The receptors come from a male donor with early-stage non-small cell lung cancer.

The CDR3 spells CASKGSGAGYEQYF. As DNA, the CDR3 is TGTGCCAGCAAGGGGTCAGGCGCCGGCTACGAGCAGTACTTC. This rearrangement joins TRBV2 to TRBJ2-7; the D gene is possibly TRBD1 (5 bases). Germline assignment: CDR1 SNHLY and CDR2 FYNNEI. V was trimmed by 7 bases and J by 3 bases, leaving 16 bases between them. The CDR3 is made up of 14 amino acids.

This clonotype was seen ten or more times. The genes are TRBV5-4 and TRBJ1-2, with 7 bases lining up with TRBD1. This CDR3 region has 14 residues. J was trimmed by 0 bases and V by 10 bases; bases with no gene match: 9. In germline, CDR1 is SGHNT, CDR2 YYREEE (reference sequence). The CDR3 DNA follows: TGTGCCGCGAGGGAGGGGGCGTCTAACTATGGCTACACCTTC. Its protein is CAAREGASNYGYTF.

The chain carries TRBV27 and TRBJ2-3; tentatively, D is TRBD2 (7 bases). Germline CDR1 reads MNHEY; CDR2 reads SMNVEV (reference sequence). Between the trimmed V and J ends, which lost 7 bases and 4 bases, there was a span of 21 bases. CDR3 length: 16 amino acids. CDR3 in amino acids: CASNQGGAPLSDTQYF. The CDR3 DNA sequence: TGTGCCAGCAACCAAGGGGGGGCACCCCTCTCAGATACGCAGTATTTT.

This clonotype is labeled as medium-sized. CDR3 nucleotides: TGTGCCTGGGAGGGACAGGCCTCCTACGAGCAGTACTTC. This translates into CAWEGQASYEQYF. The chain has TRBV30 and TRBJ2-7, with TRBD1 matching 8 bases. V was clipped by 5 bases and J by 0 bases; unmatched bases: 3. Germline loops: CDR1 GTSNPN, CDR2 SVGIG (reference sequence). The CDR3 contains 13 residues.

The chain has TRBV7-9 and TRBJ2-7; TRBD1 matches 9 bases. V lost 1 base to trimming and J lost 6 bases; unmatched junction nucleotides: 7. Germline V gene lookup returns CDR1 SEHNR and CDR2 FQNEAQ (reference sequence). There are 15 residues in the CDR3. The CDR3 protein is CASSLGGTGRSEQYF. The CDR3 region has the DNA TGTGCCAGCAGCTTAGGTGGGACAGGGAGGTCCGAGCAGTACTTC.

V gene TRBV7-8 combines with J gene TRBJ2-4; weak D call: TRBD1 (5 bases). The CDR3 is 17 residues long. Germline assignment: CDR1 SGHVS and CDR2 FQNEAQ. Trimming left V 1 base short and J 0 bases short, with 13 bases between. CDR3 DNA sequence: TGTGCCAGCAGCTTAGTGACAGCTGACTTAGCCAAAAACATTCAGTACTTC. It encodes CASSLVTADLAKNIQYF.

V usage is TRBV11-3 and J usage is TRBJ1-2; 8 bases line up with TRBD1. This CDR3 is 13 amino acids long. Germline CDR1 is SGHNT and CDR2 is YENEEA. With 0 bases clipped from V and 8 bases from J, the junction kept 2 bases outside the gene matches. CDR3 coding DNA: TGTGCCAGCAGCTTAGACAGGACAGGGGGCTACACCTTC. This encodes CASSLDRTGGYTF.

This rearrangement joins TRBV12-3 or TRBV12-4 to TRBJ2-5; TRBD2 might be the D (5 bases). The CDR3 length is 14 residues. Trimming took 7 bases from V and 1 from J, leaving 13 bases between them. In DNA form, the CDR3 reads TGTGCCAGCAACTCACTAGTGAGCCAAGAGACCCAGTACTTC. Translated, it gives CASNSLVSQETQYF.

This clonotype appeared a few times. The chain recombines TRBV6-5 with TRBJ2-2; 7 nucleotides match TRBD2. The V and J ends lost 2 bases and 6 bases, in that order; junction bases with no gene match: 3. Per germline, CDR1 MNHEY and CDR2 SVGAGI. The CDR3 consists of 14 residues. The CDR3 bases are TGTGCCAGCAGTTACCAGCGGGGTTCCGGGGAGCTGTTTTTT. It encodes CASSYQRGSGELFF.

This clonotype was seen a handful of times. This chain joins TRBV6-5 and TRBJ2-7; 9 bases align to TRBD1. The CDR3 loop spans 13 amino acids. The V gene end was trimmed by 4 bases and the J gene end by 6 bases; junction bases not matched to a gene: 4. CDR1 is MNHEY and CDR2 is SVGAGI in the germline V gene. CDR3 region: CASSWGQGGEQYF. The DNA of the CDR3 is TGTGCCAGCAGTTGGGGACAGGGAGGCGAGCAGTACTTC.

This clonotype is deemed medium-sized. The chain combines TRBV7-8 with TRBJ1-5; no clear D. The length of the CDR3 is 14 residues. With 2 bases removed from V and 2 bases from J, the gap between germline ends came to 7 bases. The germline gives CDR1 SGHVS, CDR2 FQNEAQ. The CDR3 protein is CASSLSGGNQPQHF. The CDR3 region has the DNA TGTGCCAGCAGCTTAAGCGGGGGCAATCAGCCCCAGCATTTT.

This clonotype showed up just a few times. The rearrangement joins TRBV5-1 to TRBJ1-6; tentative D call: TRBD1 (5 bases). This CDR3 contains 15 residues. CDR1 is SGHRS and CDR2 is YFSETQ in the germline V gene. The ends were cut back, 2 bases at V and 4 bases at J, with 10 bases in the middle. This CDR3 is CASSLRGAYNSPLHF. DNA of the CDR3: TGCGCCAGCAGCTTAAGGGGTGCGTATAATTCACCCCTCCACTTT.

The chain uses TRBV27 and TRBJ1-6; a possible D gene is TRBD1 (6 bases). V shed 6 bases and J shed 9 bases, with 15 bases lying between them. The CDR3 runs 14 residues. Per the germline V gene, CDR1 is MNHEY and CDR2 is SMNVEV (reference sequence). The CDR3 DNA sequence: TGTGCCAGCAGCCAGCGGGACACCCTTTCACCCCTCCACTTT. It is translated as CASSQRDTLSPLHF.

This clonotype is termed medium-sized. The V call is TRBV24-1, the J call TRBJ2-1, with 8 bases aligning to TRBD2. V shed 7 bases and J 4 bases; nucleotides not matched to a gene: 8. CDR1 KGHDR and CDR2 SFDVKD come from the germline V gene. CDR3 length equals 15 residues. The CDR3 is CATSGVGGGYNEQFF. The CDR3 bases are TGTGCCACCAGCGGGGTTGGCGGGGGGTACAATGAGCAGTTCTTC.

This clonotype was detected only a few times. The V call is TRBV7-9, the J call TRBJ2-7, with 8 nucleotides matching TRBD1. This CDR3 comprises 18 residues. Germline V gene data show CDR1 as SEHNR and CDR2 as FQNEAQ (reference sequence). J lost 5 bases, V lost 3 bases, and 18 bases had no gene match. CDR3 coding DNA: TGTGCCAGCAGCTTGGCAGGACAGGGACTTCCCCCTCCAGACGAGCAGTACTTC. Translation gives CASSLAGQGLPPPDEQYF.

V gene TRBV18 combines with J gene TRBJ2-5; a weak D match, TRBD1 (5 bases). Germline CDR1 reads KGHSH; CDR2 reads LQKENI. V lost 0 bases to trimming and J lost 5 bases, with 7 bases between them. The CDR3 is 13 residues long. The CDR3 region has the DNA TGTGCCAGCTCACCACCGGGGCGGGAGACCCAGTACTTC. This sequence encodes CASSPPGRETQYF.

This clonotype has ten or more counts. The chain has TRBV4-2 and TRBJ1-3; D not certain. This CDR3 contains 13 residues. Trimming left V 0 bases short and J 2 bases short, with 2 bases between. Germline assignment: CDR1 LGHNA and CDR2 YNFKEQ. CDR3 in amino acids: CASSQDPGNTIYF. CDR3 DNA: TGTGCCAGCAGCCAAGATCCTGGAAACACCATATATTTT.

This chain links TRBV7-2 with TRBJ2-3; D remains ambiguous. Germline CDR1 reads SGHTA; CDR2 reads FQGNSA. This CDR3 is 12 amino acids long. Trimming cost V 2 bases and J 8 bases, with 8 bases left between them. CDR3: CASSLSPGTQYF. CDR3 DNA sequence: TGTGCCAGCAGCTTATCCCCAGGTACGCAGTATTTT.

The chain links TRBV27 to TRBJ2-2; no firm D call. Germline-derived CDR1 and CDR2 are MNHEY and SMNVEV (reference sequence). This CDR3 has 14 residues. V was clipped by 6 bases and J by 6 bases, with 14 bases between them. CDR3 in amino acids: CASSLMAGAGELFF. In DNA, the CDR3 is TGTGCCAGCAGCCTAATGGCCGGCGCCGGGGAGCTGTTTTTT.

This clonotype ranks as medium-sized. The CDR3 nucleotides read TGTGCCAGCAGTTATCTCTCTGGAAACACCATATATTTT. Protein sequence: CASSYLSGNTIYF. V gene TRBV6-5 combines with J gene TRBJ1-3; D unclear. Trimming took off 3 bases at V and 0 bases at J, with 3 bases between the two ends. This CDR3 comprises 13 residues. CDR1 is MNHEY, CDR2 SVGAGI, per germline.

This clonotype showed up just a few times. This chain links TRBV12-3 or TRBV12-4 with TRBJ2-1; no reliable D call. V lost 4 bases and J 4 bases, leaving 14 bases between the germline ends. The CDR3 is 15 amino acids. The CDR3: CASSSPGADYNEQFF. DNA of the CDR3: TGTGCCAGCAGTTCCCCCGGTGCAGATTACAATGAGCAGTTCTTC.

CDR3 bases: TGTGCCAGCAGCAAAGATAACGGGGAGGTCTACGAGCAGTACTTC. It codes for CASSKDNGEVYEQYF. The rearrangement links TRBV21-1 to TRBJ2-7. TRBV21-1 is listed as a pseudogene. The CDR3 runs to 15 residues.

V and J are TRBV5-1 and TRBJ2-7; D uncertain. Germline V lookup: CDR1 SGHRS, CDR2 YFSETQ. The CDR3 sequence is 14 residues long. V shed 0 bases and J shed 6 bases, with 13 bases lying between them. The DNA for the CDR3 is TGCGCCAGCAGCTTGGGGCAGAACTCAGTCGAGCAGTACTTC. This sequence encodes CASSLGQNSVEQYF. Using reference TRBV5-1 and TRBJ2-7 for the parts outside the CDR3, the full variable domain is KAGVTQTPRYLIKTRGQQVTLSCSPISGHRSVSWYQQTPGQGLQFLFEYFSETQRNKGNFPGRFSGRQFSNSRSEMNVSTLELGDSALYLCASSLGQNSVEQYFGPGTRLTVT.

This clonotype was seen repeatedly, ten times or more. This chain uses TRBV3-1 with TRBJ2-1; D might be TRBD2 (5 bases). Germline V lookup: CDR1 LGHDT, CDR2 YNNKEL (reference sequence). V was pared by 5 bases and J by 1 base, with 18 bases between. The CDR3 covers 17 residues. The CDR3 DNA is TGTGCCAGCAGCTCCCTTTCTAGTAGCGTGTCCTACAATGAGCAGTTCTTC. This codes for CASSSLSSSVSYNEQFF.

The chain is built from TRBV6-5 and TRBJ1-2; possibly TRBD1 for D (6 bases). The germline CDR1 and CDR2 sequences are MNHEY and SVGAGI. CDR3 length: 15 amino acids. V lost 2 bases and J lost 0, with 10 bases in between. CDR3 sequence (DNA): TGTGCCAGCAGTTACGGACAGAACGCTAACTATGGCTACACCTTC. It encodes CASSYGQNANYGYTF.

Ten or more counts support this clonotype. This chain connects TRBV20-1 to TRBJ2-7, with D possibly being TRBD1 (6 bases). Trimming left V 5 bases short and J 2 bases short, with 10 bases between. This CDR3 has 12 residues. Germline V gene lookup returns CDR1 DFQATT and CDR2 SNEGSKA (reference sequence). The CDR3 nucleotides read TGCAGTGCTGAGACAGGCACCTACGAGCAGTACTTC. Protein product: CSAETGTYEQYF.